This T cell receptor (beta chain) was recorded in a study of cytomegalovirus exposure and HLA in healthy donors. Method: immunoSEQ multiplex PCR; TCRdb's copy keeps in-frame clones and lacks some. The table includes 250,000 to 300,000 clones, nearly 90% detected once. Trimming left V 4 bases short and J 2 bases short, with 16 bases between. The CDR3 spans 15 residues. CDR1 SGDLS and CDR2 YYNGEE come from the germline V gene. Study-wide results and caveats: That first-cohort TCR clusters tended to co-occur in the 120 or so validation repertoires was found in a later analysis.

As concerns this clone: The antigen remains unidentified.

This chain joins TRBV9 and TRBJ2-7, with D possibly TRBD2 on 7 matching bases. The sequence was collected from a woman between 18 and 29 years old in good health and CMV-seronegative. Sequencing was done on a sample of PBMCs. This CDR3 is CASSPLAGAAYEQYF. The CDR3 DNA is TGTGCCAGCAGCCCACTGGCGGGGGCAGCCTACGAGCAGTACTTC.